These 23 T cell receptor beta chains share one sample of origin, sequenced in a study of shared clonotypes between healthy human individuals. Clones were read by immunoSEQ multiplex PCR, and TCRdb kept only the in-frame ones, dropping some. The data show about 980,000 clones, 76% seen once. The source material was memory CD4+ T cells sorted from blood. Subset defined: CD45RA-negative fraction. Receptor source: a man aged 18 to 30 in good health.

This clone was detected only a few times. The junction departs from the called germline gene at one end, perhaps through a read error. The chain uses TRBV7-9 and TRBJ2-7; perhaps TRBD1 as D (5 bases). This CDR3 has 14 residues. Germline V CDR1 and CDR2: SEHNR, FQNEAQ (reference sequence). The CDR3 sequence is CASSLLKGPAGGFF. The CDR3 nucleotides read TGTGCCAGCAGCTTATTAAAGGGGCCGGCAGGCGGATTTTTC.

CDR3 DNA: TGTGCCAGTACGGCAGGGTTGAACACTGAAGCTTTCTTT. It codes for CASTAGLNTEAFF. The rearrangement links TRBV19 to TRBJ1-1; D perhaps matches TRBD1 (5 bases). V was clipped by 7 bases and J by 0 bases, with 9 bases between them. The CDR3 runs 13 residues. Per the germline V gene, CDR1 is LNHDA and CDR2 is SQIVND (reference sequence).

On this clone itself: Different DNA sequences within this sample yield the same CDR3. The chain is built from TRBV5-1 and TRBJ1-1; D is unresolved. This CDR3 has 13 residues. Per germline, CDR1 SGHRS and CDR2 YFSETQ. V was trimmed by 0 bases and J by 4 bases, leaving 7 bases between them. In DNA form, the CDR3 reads TGCGCCAGCAGCTTGGTTAGTGGCACTGAAGCTTTCTTT. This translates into CASSLVSGTEAFF.

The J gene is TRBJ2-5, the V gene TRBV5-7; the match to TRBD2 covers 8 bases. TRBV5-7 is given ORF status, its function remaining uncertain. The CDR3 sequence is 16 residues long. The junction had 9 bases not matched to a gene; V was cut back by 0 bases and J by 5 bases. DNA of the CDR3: TGTGCCAGCAGCTTGGAAACCGGGAGGGATTCCGAGACCCAGTACTTC. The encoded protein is CASSLETGRDSETQYF.

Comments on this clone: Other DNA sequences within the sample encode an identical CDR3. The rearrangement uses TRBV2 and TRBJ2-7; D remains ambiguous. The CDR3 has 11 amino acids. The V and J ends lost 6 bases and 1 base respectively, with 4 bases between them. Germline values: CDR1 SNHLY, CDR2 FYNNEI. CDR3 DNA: TGTGCCAGCAGGTGGTCCTACGAGCAGTACTTC. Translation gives CASRWSYEQYF.

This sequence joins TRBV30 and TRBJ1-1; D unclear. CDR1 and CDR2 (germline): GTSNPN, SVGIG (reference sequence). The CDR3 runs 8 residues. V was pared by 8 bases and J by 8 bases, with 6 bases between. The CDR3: CAHPEAFF. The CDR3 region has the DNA TGTGCCCACCCCGAAGCTTTCTTT.

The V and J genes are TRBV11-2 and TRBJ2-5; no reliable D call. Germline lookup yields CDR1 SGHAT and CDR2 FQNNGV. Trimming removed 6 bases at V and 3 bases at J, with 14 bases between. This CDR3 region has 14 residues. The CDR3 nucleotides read TGTGCCAGCAGTCCCTTTTCTAGGGAAGAGACCCAGTACTTC. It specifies CASSPFSREETQYF.

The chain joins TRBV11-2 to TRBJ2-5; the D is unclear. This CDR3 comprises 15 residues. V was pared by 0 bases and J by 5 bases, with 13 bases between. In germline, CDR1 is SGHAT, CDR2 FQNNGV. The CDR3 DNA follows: TGTGCCAGCAGCTTAGATCTTTTAAGAGGCGAGACCCAGTACTTC. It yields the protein CASSLDLLRGETQYF. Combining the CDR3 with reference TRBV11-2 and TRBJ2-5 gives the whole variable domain EAGVAQSPRYKIIEKRQSVAFWCNPISGHATLYWYQQILGQGPKLLIQFQNNGVVDDSQLPKDRFSAERLKGVDSTLKIQPAKLEDSAVYLCASSLDLLRGETQYFGPGTRLLVL.

Here the CDR3 DNA reads TGTGCCAGCAGTGAATACGGGAGATATGATGAGCAGTTCTTC. Protein sequence: CASSEYGRYDEQFF. The chain uses TRBV6-1 and TRBJ2-1, with D possibly TRBD2 on 6 matching bases. The V end lost 2 bases, the J end lost 8 bases, and 13 bases lay between the germline ends. The length of the CDR3 is 14 residues. CDR1 is MNHNS, CDR2 SASEGT, per germline.

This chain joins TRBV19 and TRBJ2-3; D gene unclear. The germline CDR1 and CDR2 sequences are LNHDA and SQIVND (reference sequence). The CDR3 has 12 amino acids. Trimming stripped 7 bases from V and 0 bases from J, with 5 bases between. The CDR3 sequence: CASKGSTDTQYF. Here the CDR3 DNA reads TGTGCCAGTAAAGGTAGCACAGATACGCAGTATTTT.

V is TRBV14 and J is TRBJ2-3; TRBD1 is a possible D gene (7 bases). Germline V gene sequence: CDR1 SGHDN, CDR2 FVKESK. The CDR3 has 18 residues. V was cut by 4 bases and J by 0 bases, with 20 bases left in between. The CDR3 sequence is CASSLRQGAGRSTDTQYF. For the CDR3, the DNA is TGTGCCAGCAGCCTAAGACAGGGTGCGGGACGTAGCACAGATACGCAGTATTTT.

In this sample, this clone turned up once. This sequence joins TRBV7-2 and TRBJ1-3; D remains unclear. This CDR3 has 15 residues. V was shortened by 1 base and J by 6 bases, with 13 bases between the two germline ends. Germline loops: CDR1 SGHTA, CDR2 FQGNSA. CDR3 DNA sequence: TGTGCCAGCAGCTTAGGCCGTCACCCTATAAACACCATATATTTT. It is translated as CASSLGRHPINTIYF.

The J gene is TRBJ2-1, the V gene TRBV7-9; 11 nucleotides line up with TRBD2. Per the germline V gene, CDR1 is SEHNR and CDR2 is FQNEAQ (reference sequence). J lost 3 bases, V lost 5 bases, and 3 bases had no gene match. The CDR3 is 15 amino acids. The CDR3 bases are TGTGCCAGCAGCGTGCTAGCGGGAGGCTACAATGAGCAGTTCTTC. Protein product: CASSVLAGGYNEQFF.

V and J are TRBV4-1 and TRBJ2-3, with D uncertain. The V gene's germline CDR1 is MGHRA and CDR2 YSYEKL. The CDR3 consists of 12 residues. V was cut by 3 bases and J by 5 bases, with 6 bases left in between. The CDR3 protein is CASSHPKDTQYF. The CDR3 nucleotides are TGCGCCAGCAGCCACCCAAAAGATACGCAGTATTTT.

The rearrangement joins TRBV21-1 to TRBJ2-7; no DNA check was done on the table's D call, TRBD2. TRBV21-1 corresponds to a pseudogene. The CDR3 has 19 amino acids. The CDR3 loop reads CASSNSLAERNLISYEQYF. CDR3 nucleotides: TGTGCCAGCAGCAATTCACTAGCGGAGAGAAACCTAATCTCCTACGAGCAGTACTTC.

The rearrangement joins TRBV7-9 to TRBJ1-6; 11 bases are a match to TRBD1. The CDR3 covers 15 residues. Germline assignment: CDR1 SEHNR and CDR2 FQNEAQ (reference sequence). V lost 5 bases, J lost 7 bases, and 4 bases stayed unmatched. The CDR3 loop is CASSPGTGGNSPLHF. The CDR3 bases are TGTGCCAGCAGCCCCGGGACAGGGGGAAATTCACCCCTCCACTTT.

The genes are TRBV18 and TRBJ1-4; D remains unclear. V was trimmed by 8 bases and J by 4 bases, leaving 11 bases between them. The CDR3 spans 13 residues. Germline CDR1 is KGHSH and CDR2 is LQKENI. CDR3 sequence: CASHGSFNEKLFF. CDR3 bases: TGTGCCAGCCACGGGAGTTTTAATGAAAAACTGTTTTTT.

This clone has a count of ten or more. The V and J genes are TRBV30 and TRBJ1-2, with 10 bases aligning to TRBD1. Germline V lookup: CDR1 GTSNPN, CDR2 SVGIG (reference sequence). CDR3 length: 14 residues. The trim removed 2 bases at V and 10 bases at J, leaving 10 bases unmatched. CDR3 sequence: CAWSFARQGADYTF. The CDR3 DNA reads TGTGCCTGGAGTTTCGCCCGACAGGGGGCGGACTACACCTTC.

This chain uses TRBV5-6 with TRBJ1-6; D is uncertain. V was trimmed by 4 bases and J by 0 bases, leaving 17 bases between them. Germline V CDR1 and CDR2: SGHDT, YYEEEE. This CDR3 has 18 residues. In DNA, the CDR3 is TGTGCCAGCAGCCTTCCTTATTTTGGGAGCTCCTATAATTCACCCCTCCACTTT. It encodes CASSLPYFGSSYNSPLHF.

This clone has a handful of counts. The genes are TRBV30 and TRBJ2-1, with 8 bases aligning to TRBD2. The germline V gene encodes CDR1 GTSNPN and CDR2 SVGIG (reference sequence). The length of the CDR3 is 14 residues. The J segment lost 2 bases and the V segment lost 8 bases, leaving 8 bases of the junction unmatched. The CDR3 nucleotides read TGTGCCCTACGGGGTAGCGGGACCTACAATGAGCAGTTCTTC. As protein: CALRGSGTYNEQFF.

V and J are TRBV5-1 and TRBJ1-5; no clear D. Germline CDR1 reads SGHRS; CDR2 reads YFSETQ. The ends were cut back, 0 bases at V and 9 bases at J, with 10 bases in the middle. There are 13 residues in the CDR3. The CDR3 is CASSLGLPGPQHF. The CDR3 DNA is TGCGCCAGCAGCTTGGGGTTGCCTGGGCCCCAGCATTTT.

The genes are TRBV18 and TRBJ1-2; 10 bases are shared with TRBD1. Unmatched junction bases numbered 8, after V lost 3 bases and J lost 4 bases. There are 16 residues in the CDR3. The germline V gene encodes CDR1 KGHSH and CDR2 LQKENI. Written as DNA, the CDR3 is TGTGCCAGCTCACCCTCGGGACAGGGGCAGGCCTATGGCTACACCTTC. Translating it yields CASSPSGQGQAYGYTF. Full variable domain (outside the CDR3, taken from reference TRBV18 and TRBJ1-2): NAGVMQNPRHLVRRRGQEARLRCSPMKGHSHVYWYRQLPEEGLKFMVYLQKENIIDESGMPKERFSAEFPKEGPSILRIQQVVRGDSAAYFCASSPSGQGQAYGYTFGSGTRLTVV.

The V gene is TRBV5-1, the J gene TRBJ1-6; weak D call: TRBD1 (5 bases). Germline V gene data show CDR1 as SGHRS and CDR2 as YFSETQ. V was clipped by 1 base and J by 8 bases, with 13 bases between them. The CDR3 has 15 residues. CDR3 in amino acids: CASSLQGPVDSPLHF. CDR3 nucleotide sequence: TGCGCCAGCAGCTTGCAGGGACCCGTCGATTCACCCCTCCACTTT.